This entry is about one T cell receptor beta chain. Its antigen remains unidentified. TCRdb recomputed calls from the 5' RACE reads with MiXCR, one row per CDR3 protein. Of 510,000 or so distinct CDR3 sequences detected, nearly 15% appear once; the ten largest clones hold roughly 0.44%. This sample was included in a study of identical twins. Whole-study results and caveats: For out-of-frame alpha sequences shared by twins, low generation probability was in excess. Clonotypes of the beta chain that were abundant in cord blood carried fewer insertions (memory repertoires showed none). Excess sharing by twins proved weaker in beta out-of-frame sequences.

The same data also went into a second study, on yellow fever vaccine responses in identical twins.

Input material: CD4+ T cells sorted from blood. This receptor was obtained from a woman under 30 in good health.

Here the CDR3 DNA reads TGTGCCAGCAGTCAGGGGACAGAGTACGAGCAGTACGTC. It yields the protein CASSQGTEYEQYV. This sequence joins TRBV28 and TRBJ2-7; 7 bases are shared with TRBD1. The CDR3 has 13 residues. Per germline, CDR1 MDHEN and CDR2 SYDVKM. After removal of 5 bases from V and 4 bases from J, the junction contained 5 bases not matched to a gene.